The source of this T cell receptor beta chain is a study of blood T cell repertoires in COVID-19 (dated by TCRdb to between 2020 and 2021). Concerning the study at large: Collaborator samples came from the United States, Italy and Spain and covered acute and convalescent phases of COVID-19. The repertoires were released in a freely available public database meant as a resource for research on the immune response to SARS-CoV-2. Deeply sampled blood TCRbeta repertoires from subjects exposed to, actively infected with, or recovered from COVID-19 were included in the dataset. Where available, HLA class I and class II types were obtained from metadata supplied by the sample provider rather than from assay-based typing. A de-identified subject ID, COVID-19 status, age in years and sex were almost always included in the sample metadata. The samples were drawn from the first 160 participants of the ongoing ImmuneRACE study and from 1,200 or so subjects provided by 6 global collaborators. The material from the prospective study consisted of cDNA or gDNA derived from T cells, B-cell-depleted T cells, or PBMCs. On the study overall, not on this receptor specifically: Clinical and demographic metadata were provided uncurated, with the amount varying by source and participant.

Only one count was recorded for this clone. Its antigen target is currently unknown. One base away there is no much larger clone; base qualities are not given. TCRbeta CDR3 regions were amplified from genomic DNA by means of the immunoSEQ Assay, a bias-controlled multiplex PCR. In the paper's pipeline: The number of nucleated cells in each sample was estimated by amplification of reference gene primers within the assay. To quantify the absolute abundance of each unique TCRbeta CDR3 rearrangement, sequence reads were collapsed and filtered. Productive Simpson clonality was computed per sample as the square root of Simpson's diversity index over productive rearrangements. TCRdb took this table from immuneACCESS and kept in-frame rearrangements with V and J called. Such tables lack part of the clones; where checked against another copy, unresolved V genes explain under half of the gap, and the rest is unexplained. V and J calls and clone size are given by that table; D and trimming were obtained from the DNA. Within this sample are about 270,000 clones, with approximately 90% of them counted one time only. The ten biggest clones cover about 4% of the sample.

Reading from cysteine to phenylalanine, the CDR3 counts 17 amino acids. The retained sequence is limited to the CDR3, 51 bases, with the frame set at the first base. The germline V end is reduced by 3 bases and the J end by 0 bases; junction bases left unmatched: 5. The germline V gene supplies CDR1 MGHDK and CDR2 SYGVNS. Participants in the prospective study were aged about 18 to 95 years, lived in over 20 United States geographic areas, and enrolled through a virtual design. In the prospective study, participants were assigned to cohorts based on the clinical history participants reported in a screening survey and a study questionnaire. Each participant in the prospective study had whole blood, serum and a nasopharyngeal or oropharyngeal swab collected by mobile phlebotomists. Participants in the prospective study had the option to provide additional blood draws and questionnaires over a roughly 2-month period. Prospective study blood samples were shipped either frozen or at room temperature before DNA extraction.

The chain joins TRBV25-1 to TRBJ2-7; 13 central nucleotides agree with TRBD2. Sequences were obtained from PBMCs or T cells enriched from blood (not recorded which). The sequence derives from a woman aged 30 to 39 with acute COVID-19. The CDR3 protein sequence reads: CASSDSGLAGDSYEQYF. The DNA is as follows: TGTGCCAGCAGTGATTCTGGACTAGCGGGGGACTCCTACGAGCAGTACTTC.